This TCR beta chain comes out of a study of beta chain features in type 1 diabetes. Points from the study as a whole: Insertions were fewer and deletions more numerous at VDJ junctions in type 1 diabetes patients.

In its sample, this clone was seen a few times. Its antigen is unknown. As every portion of the isolated RNA was reverse transcribed, the sequencing read expressed TCRB transcripts. Profiling relied on immunoSEQ multiplex PCR, and the TCRdb table lists in-frame clones only, not all of them. The data hold 200,000 to 250,000 clones, with roughly 9.6% observed a single time. The trim removed 5 bases at V and 1 base at J, leaving 9 bases unmatched. Germline assignment: CDR1 MGHRA and CDR2 YSYEKL. This CDR3 has 17 amino acids. Input material: naive CD4+ T cells from blood. This receptor was taken from a woman aged 18-29 years in good health. V is TRBV4-1 and J is TRBJ1-5; TRBD1 matches 9 bases. The CDR3 nucleotides read TGCGCCAGCAGCTCAACTCCCGGGACAGGGAGCAATCAGCCCCAGCATTTT. Protein: CASSSTPGTGSNQPQHF.